This T cell receptor (beta chain) was captured by sequencing in a study of blood T cell repertoires in COVID-19. Study in general: Both acute and convalescent COVID-19 samples were obtained from the United States, Italy and Spain.

Original handling: Estimation of nucleated cell counts was performed using reference gene primer amplification. Libraries were prepared by immunoSEQ multiplex PCR; TCRdb keeps only in-frame clonotypes and omits some of them. That table gives V, J and clone size, and the DNA gave D and trimming. Here the sample spans fewer than 350,000 clones, about 90% being singletons. Sequenced: peripheral blood. The receptor was isolated from a woman aged 50 to 60 who had recovered from COVID-19.

CDR3 in DNA: TGCAGCGTCTCGAACGTCGGAGGGTACGAGCAGTACTTC. It translates to CSVSNVGGYEQYF. V usage is TRBV29-1 and J usage is TRBJ2-7; D perhaps matches TRBD2 (6 bases). CDR1 is SQVTM and CDR2 is ANQGSEA in the germline V gene. The CDR3 is 13 residues long. V lost 6 bases to trimming and J lost 4 bases, with 16 bases between them.